The present TCR beta chain was sequenced within a study of OX40 agonist ivuxolimab in advanced cancers. For the study at large: Three patients responded partially, comprising one with hepatocellular carcinoma and two with cutaneous melanoma. Study-wide findings and caveats: Also showing low normalized T-cell clonal expansion were some of the nonresponders. At 0.1 to 3.0 mg/kg, clonal expansion of CD4+ and CD8+ blood T cells had occurred by week 6.

Produced via immunoSEQ multiplex PCR; TCRdb's table is partial and in-frame only. The sample lists roughly 65,000 clones, about 86% occurring once. This CDR3 comprises 14 residues. CDR1 is SGHAT, CDR2 FQNNGV, per germline. Trimming removed 1 base from V and 5 bases from J; junction bases left unmatched: 4. As concerns this clone: Antigen: not known.

This sequence was found in an adult with an advanced solid tumor such as melanoma, head and neck, liver or kidney cancer. The source was CD4+ or CD8+ T cells sorted from blood, collected in a trial of the OX40 agonist ivuxolimab. V is TRBV11-2 and J is TRBJ2-7; 8 bases line up with TRBD2. The DNA for the CDR3 is TGTGCCAGCAGCTTAGGGAGCGGGAGCGACGAGCAGTACTTC. It yields the protein CASSLGSGSDEQYF.